This T cell receptor beta chain was obtained from a study of memory CD4+ T cells and cytomegalovirus serostatus (dated by TCRdb to between 2018 and 2020). At the level of the whole study: The cohort comprised roughly 35 healthy Belgian adults, 9 CMV seropositive and some 24 CMV seronegative. To replicate a published TCR-based CMV serostatus classifier, the study sequenced CD4+ memory TCRbeta repertoires from a Belgian cohort whose cytomegalovirus serostatus was known. Broad study findings and their caveats: Of 164 previously reported CMV-associated TCRbeta sequences, 67 appeared in the CD4+ memory repertoires, each in one to five individuals. Only CD4+CD45RO+ memory cells were sequenced, in contrast to the original study, in which naive and memory CD4+ and CD8+ populations were covered. The results were interpreted as suggesting that the CMV-associated TCR signature is largely present in the CD4+ memory repertoire. On the Belgian cohort, the classifier based on the original framework reached a median bootstrapped AUC of about 0.95, with a 95% CI of 0.76-1.00. For CMV serostatus prediction, a median bootstrapped AUC of 0.95 was reached with the original framework, and a median bootstrapped AUC of roughly 0.89 was reached with a US-trained random forest.

CDR1 is given as MNHNS and CDR2 as SASEGT, both from the germline V gene. From cysteine to phenylalanine, the CDR3 is 13 amino acids long. Only CDR3 DNA remains: 39 bases, in frame from the first base. The germline V end is reduced by 7 bases and the J end by 14 bases; junction bases left unmatched: 11. A FACSAria II was used to sort memory CD4+ T cells, defined as single viable CD3+CD4+CD8-CD45RO+ cells. CMV serostatus was assessed using a Roche Elecsys assay, by which serum IgG against CMV pp150, pp28, p38 and p52 was detected. Once the samples were thawed, total CD4+ T cells were enriched through positive selection using CD4 magnetic microbeads. Samples originated from another study that specifically interrogated the CD4+ T cell memory repertoire. Following standard operating procedures, peripheral blood mononuclear cells were isolated and cryopreserved, while serum was kept at -80 degrees C. CD3-PerCP (BW264/56), CD4-APC (RPA-T4), CD45RO-PE (UCHT1) and CD8-Pacific Orange (3B5) antibodies were used for staining, and non-viable cells were excluded with Sytox blue.

Genomic DNA was extracted from sorted cells with the Quick-DNA Microprep Kit. Amplification of TCRbeta DNA was done with the immunoSEQ hsTCRbeta kit, following the protocol from the manufacturer. An Illumina MiSeq instrument was used to sequence the TCRbeta libraries. In the paper's pipeline: Once out-of-frame sequences had been removed, 2 million to 2.5 million distinct TCRbeta sequences were left, which works out to an average of around 67,000 per individual. Two values were used to score each individual: the count of roughly 180 previously reported CMV-associated TCRbeta sequences and the total count of productive distinct TCRbeta sequences. A beta-binomial model was reimplemented in Python, and scikit-learn random forests with default parameters were trained on US cohort data. On the Belgian cohort, classifier performance was reported as the median AUC, along with percentile confidence intervals, across 10,000 bootstrap iterations. Entries here come from immuneACCESS through TCRdb and include only in-frame sequences with V and J called. Some clones fail to appear in such tables; in the studies checked, an unresolved V gene covers under half of the shortfall, and the cause of the remainder is unknown. The V and J calls and the clone size are those of that table, but D and trimming were determined from the DNA. For this sample the table gives around 60,000 clones, of which 75% to 90% were detected only once. The ten largest make up more than 0.8% of the sample.

This clone has more than one count but fewer than ten. Its antigen has not been determined. No base qualities exist here, and no much larger clone lies one base off it. Sequenced material: memory CD4+ T cells from blood. The TCR sequence derives from an adult in good health and CMV-seronegative. The sequence joins TRBV6-1 to TRBJ1-6, and 7 junction bases match TRBD1. The CDR3 protein sequence reads: CASNLGKGATLHF. The DNA is TGTGCCAGCAACTTAGGGAAGGGGGCAACCCTCCACTTT.